This T cell receptor (beta chain) was identified during a study of OX40 agonist ivuxolimab in advanced cancers. Study information: There were three patients with partial responses, one having hepatocellular carcinoma and two cutaneous melanoma.

Overall study findings and caveats: Some of the lowest clonal expansion was seen in partial responders at 0.1-3.0 mg/kg.

With V trimmed by 6 bases and J by 5 bases, 5 bases remained unmatched. The CDR3 is 15 residues long. The germline V gene has CDR1 SNHLY and CDR2 FYNNEI. This clone turned up a few times. As yet, its antigen is unknown. Assay used: immunoSEQ multiplex PCR; TCRdb lists only in-frame clones, some missing. The table records just over 30,000 clones, about 90% of them present only once. Sequencing used CD4+ or CD8+ T cells sorted from blood, obtained in a trial of the OX40 agonist ivuxolimab. The genes are TRBV2 and TRBJ2-3; 13 bases match TRBD2. The TCR originated in an adult with an advanced solid tumor such as melanoma, head and neck, liver or kidney cancer. CDR3 region: CASSLRTSGGDTQYF. Here the CDR3 DNA reads TGTGCCAGCAGCCTCAGGACTAGCGGGGGAGATACGCAGTATTTT.